The 21 T cell receptor beta chains below were found in one sample sequenced in a study of control samples from healthy donors and cancer patients. Profiling relied on immunoSEQ multiplex PCR, and the TCRdb table lists in-frame clones only, not all of them. This table has fewer than 500,000 clones, 75% to 95% appearing once. Sequenced sample: PBMCs. These TCRs come from a man aged 35 to 55 with head and neck cancer.

V and J are TRBV28 and TRBJ1-5, with D hard to call. CDR3 length: 14 residues. Trimming took 4 bases from V and 5 from J, leaving 12 bases between them. In germline, CDR1 is MDHEN, CDR2 SYDVKM. Here the CDR3 DNA reads TGTGCCAGCAGTTGGGAATTGAACCATCAGCCCCAGCATTTT. As protein: CASSWELNHQPQHF.

This clone was recorded a few times. The V call is TRBV19, the J call TRBJ1-3, with unresolved D. This CDR3 region has 16 residues. V gave up 4 bases and J gave up 4 bases, with 17 bases separating them. CDR1 is LNHDA and CDR2 is SQIVND in the germline V gene (reference sequence). The CDR3 DNA sequence: TGTGCCAGTAGTAAAAGCTCAGCGGCGTCAGGAAACACCATATATTTT. Translating it yields CASSKSSAASGNTIYF.

Note on this clone: The junction differs from germline at one of its ends, possibly a read error. The chain couples TRBV6-1 to TRBJ1-5; D is unresolved. The CDR3 runs to 15 residues. Germline V CDR1 and CDR2: MNHNS, SASEGT. The CDR3 nucleotides are TGTGCCAGCAGTGAAAGACCTTTTAGCTATCAGCCCCAGCATTTT. Its translation is CASSERPFSYQPQHF.

This chain uses TRBV6-2 or TRBV6-3 with TRBJ2-7, with D maybe TRBD2 (6 bases). The CDR3 totals 13 residues. Trimming left V 4 bases short and J 3 bases short, with 10 bases between. The V gene's germline CDR1 is MNHEY and CDR2 SVGEGT. The CDR3 bases are TGTGCCAGCAGTTTGGGGGGAAACTACGAGCAGTACTTC. Its protein is CASSLGGNYEQYF.

The chain joins TRBV9 to TRBJ1-1; perhaps TRBD1 as D (5 bases). This CDR3 contains 16 residues. Trimming took 0 bases from V and 5 from J, leaving 17 bases between them. The germline CDR1 and CDR2 sequences are SGDLS and YYNGEE. DNA for the CDR3: TGTGCCAGCAGCGTAGGGGGCGCGGCCCCCGGGACTGAAGCTTTCTTT. Encoded protein: CASSVGGAAPGTEAFF.

The gene calls are TRBV11-2 and TRBJ1-3; D remains ambiguous. The germline V gene encodes CDR1 SGHAT and CDR2 FQNNGV. CDR3 length: 14 residues. Trimming removed 2 bases from V and 4 bases from J, with 9 bases in between. The CDR3 nucleotides are TGTGCCAGCAGCTTAATACAAGTCGGAAACACCATATATTTT. Its translation: CASSLIQVGNTIYF.

The J gene is TRBJ2-7, the V gene TRBV19; 9 bases are shared with TRBD1. The CDR3 contains 14 residues. CDR1 is LNHDA and CDR2 is SQIVND in the germline V gene (reference sequence). Trimming took 6 bases from V and 2 from J; bases not matched to a gene: 5. Here the CDR3 reads CASSQTGGAYEQYF. The CDR3 coding sequence is TGTGCCAGTAGCCAAACAGGGGGCGCCTACGAGCAGTACTTC.

As concerns this clone: The same CDR3 can be traced to other DNA sequences in this sample. The chain recombines TRBV28 with TRBJ1-1; D possibly corresponds to TRBD1 (5 bases). Germline loops: CDR1 MDHEN, CDR2 SYDVKM. V dropped 6 bases and J dropped 4 bases, with 9 bases sitting between them. The CDR3 loop spans 12 amino acids. CDR3 in amino acids: CASRRGGTEAFF. The DNA of the CDR3 is TGTGCCAGCAGGCGGGGGGGCACTGAAGCTTTCTTT.

In the case of this clone: Distinct nucleotide sequences in the sample also encode this CDR3. V gene TRBV6-5 combines with J gene TRBJ1-1; D gene unclear. The germline V gene has CDR1 MNHEY and CDR2 SVGAGI. V was trimmed by 0 bases and J by 0 bases, leaving 2 bases between them. This CDR3 spans 13 amino acids. The CDR3 protein is CASSYSLNTEAFF. The CDR3 DNA follows: TGTGCCAGCAGTTACTCACTGAACACTGAAGCTTTCTTT.

The CDR3 loop is CASRRQGLGYTF. Written as DNA, the CDR3 is TGTGCCAGCAGACGACAGGGATTGGGCTACACCTTC. V and J are TRBV12-3 or TRBV12-4 and TRBJ1-2; 7 bases line up with TRBD1. With 6 bases clipped from V and 8 bases from J, the junction kept 6 bases outside the gene matches. CDR3 length: 12 amino acids.

This clone appeared once. The V and J genes are TRBV2 and TRBJ1-1; D gene uncertain. The CDR3 contains 13 residues. Germline V CDR1 and CDR2: SNHLY, FYNNEI. The V end lost 8 bases, the J end lost 0 bases, and 10 bases lay between the germline ends. CDR3 region: CASEDGVNTEAFF. The CDR3 DNA reads as TGTGCCAGCGAGGACGGGGTGAACACTGAAGCTTTCTTT.

V usage is TRBV11-2 and J usage is TRBJ2-1; TRBD2 agrees at 10 bases. V dropped 4 bases and J dropped 9; count of bases not matched to a gene: 3. This CDR3 spans 13 amino acids. Germline V gives CDR1 SGHAT, CDR2 FQNNGV. The CDR3 region has the DNA TGTGCCAGCAGCTCCGGGACTAGCGTTGAGCAGTTCTTC. This encodes CASSSGTSVEQFF.

The gene calls are TRBV19 and TRBJ1-2, with 7 bases that match TRBD1. The CDR3 covers 15 residues. Germline V lookup: CDR1 LNHDA, CDR2 SQIVND (reference sequence). V trimming: 4 bases; J trimming: 2 bases; junction bases outside the gene matches: 7. CDR3 residues: CASSTTGALNYGYTF. CDR3 DNA sequence: TGTGCCAGTAGTACTACAGGGGCCCTAAACTATGGCTACACCTTC.

The table lists this clone with a count of one. The chain carries TRBV27 and TRBJ1-1; D unclear. V lost 4 bases and J 2 bases, leaving 11 bases between the germline ends. The CDR3 has 14 amino acids. Germline CDR1 is MNHEY and CDR2 is SMNVEV (reference sequence). CDR3 coding DNA: TGTGCCAGCAGTTCCACCAGGTACAACACTGAAGCTTTCTTT. Amino acids: CASSSTRYNTEAFF.

The chain has TRBV28 and TRBJ1-2; 12 bases agree with TRBD1. Germline V gives CDR1 MDHEN, CDR2 SYDVKM. CDR3 size: 15 residues. V lost 3 bases to trimming and J lost 8 bases; unmatched junction nucleotides: 7. The CDR3 nucleotides are TGTGCCAGCAGTTTCTTGGGACAGGGGGCTGGCGGCTACACCTTC. Amino acid sequence: CASSFLGQGAGGYTF.

The chain employs TRBV28 and TRBJ2-4, with 7 bases that match TRBD1. The CDR3 runs 15 residues. V shed 2 bases and J 7 bases; nucleotides not matched to a gene: 8. Germline lookup yields CDR1 MDHEN and CDR2 SYDVKM. CDR3 sequence: CASSLPTGDANIQYF. CDR3 DNA: TGTGCCAGCAGTTTACCCACAGGGGATGCGAACATTCAGTACTTC.

This chain connects TRBV25-1 to TRBJ2-7; TRBD1 matches 9 bases. V lost 10 bases, J lost 0 bases, and 4 bases stayed unmatched. This CDR3 spans 13 amino acids. Germline CDR1 reads MGHDK; CDR2 reads SYGVNS. The CDR3: CATKDRGSYEQYF. CDR3 DNA sequence: TGTGCCACCAAGGACAGGGGCTCCTACGAGCAGTACTTC.

This clone came up a few times. This chain connects TRBV6-1 to TRBJ2-7; 12 bases map to TRBD2. CDR3 length equals 17 residues. Trimming at V came to 3 bases and at J to 0 bases, leaving 6 bases not matched to a gene. Germline V gene lookup returns CDR1 MNHNS and CDR2 SASEGT. CDR3 DNA sequence: TGTGCCAGCAGTGACTGGCTAGCGGGGGGGACCTCCTACGAGCAGTACTTC. This gives the protein CASSDWLAGGTSYEQYF.

V is TRBV9 and J is TRBJ2-1; D is uncertain. This CDR3 spans 16 amino acids. From germline, CDR1 is SGDLS and CDR2 YYNGEE. V lost 4 bases and J lost 0, with 14 bases in between. This CDR3 is CASSPPPGSSYNEQFF. CDR3 nucleotide sequence: TGTGCCAGCAGCCCCCCCCCGGGCAGCTCCTACAATGAGCAGTTCTTC.

This chain connects TRBV5-1 to TRBJ2-1, with D possibly matching TRBD2 (6 bases). The CDR3 runs 14 residues. V was trimmed by 5 bases and J by 1 base, leaving 10 bases between them. From germline, CDR1 is SGHRS and CDR2 YFSETQ. This chain's CDR3 is CASSGTGSYNEQFF. CDR3 DNA: TGCGCCAGCAGTGGGACTGGTTCCTACAATGAGCAGTTCTTC.

The chain uses TRBV9 and TRBJ2-3; 12 bases are shared with TRBD1. The ends lost 4 bases at V and 6 bases at J; junction bases unmatched: 15. The CDR3 is 18 residues long. Germline loops: CDR1 SGDLS, CDR2 YYNGEE. CDR3 nucleotides: TGTGCCAGCAGCCCACTCTATCCTGGGACAGGGGGCTCCGATACGCAGTATTTT. Protein product: CASSPLYPGTGGSDTQYF.